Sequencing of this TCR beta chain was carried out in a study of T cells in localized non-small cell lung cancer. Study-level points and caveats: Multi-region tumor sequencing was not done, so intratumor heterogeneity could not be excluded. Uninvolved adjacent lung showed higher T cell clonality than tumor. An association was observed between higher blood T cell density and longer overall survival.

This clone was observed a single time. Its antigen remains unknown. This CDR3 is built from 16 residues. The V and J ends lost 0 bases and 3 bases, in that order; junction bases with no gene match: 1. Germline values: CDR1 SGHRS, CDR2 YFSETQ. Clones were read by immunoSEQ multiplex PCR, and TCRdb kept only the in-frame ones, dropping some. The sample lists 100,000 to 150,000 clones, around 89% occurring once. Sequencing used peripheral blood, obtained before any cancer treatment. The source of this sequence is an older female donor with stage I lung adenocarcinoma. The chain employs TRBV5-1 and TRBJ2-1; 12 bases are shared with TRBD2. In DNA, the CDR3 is TGCGCCAGCAGCTTGGGACTAGCGGGAGTCTACAATGAGCAGTTCTTC. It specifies CASSLGLAGVYNEQFF.